Listed below are T cell receptor beta chains from one sample, sequenced in a study of blood T cell repertoires in COVID-19. Produced via immunoSEQ multiplex PCR; TCRdb's table is partial and in-frame only. The data contain roughly 300,000 clones, approximately 89% of them singletons. Input material: PBMCs or T cells enriched from blood (not recorded which). The source of these receptors is a woman aged 25 to 39 who had recovered from COVID-19. CDR3s include the opening cysteine and the closing phenylalanine or tryptophan. D genes are given only for firm matches. Some rows mark clone size as missing; the rest say once, few, many or name a class of expanded clone.

>TRBJ2-3|TRBD1|NA|TRBV29-1
CSVTMGQGPDTQYF
TGCAGCGTTACAATGGGACAGGGGCCAGATACGCAGTATTTT
>TRBJ1-1|NA|NA|TRBV5-5
CASSRQQVLNTEAFF
TGTGCCAGCAGTCGCCAACAAGTGTTGAACACTGAAGCTTTCTTT
>TRBJ2-7|NA|NA|TRBV7-8
CASSSGRRGQYF
TGTGCCAGCAGCAGTGGTCGGCGAGGGCAGTACTTC
>TRBJ2-7|TRBD2|NA|TRBV2
CASSEVGLAGTPSYEQYF
TGTGCCAGCAGTGAAGTGGGACTAGCGGGGACTCCCTCCTACGAGCAGTACTTC
>TRBJ2-5|NA|NA|TRBV24-1
CATSDYAGRETQYF
TGTGCCACCAGTGATTATGCAGGGCGAGAGACCCAGTACTTC
>TRBJ2-1|TRBD1|NA|TRBV7-7
CASSPGTELYNEQFF
TGTGCCAGCAGTCCCGGGACAGAGTTGTACAATGAGCAGTTCTTC
>TRBJ2-1|TRBD2|NA|TRBV5-4
CASSFRAGDNEQFF
TGTGCCAGCAGCTTCCGGGCGGGGGACAATGAGCAGTTCTTC
>TRBJ1-5|TRBD1|once|TRBV18
CASSPPPGGSNQPQHF
TGTGCCAGCTCACCACCGCCAGGGGGAAGCAATCAGCCCCAGCATTTT
>TRBJ2-7|TRBD1|NA|TRBV18
CASSPTTGVNSYEQYF
TGTGCCAGCTCACCAACTACAGGGGTCAATTCCTACGAGCAGTACTTC
>TRBJ2-3|NA|NA|TRBV4-3
CASSQERAATQYF
TGCGCCAGCAGCCAAGAGCGGGCGGCTACGCAGTATTTT
>TRBJ2-7|NA|NA|TRBV7-2
CASSLAGGDVVEQYF
TGTGCCAGCAGCTTAGCTGGCGGGGACGTCGTCGAGCAGTACTTC
>TRBJ2-2|TRBD1|once|TRBV7-9
CASSWGQGITGELFF
TGTGCCAGCAGCTGGGGACAGGGGATCACCGGGGAGCTGTTTTTT
>TRBJ1-5|NA|NA|TRBV6-5
CASSHRDNQPQHF
TGTGCCAGCAGTCACAGGGACAATCAGCCCCAGCATTTT
>TRBJ2-7|TRBD1|NA|TRBV7-2
CASSLAGTGAYEQYF
TGTGCCAGCAGCTTAGCGGGGACAGGGGCCTACGAGCAGTACTTC
>TRBJ2-7|TRBD1|NA|TRBV14
CASSPYRGLYGEQYF
TGTGCCAGCAGCCCGTACAGGGGGTTGTACGGCGAGCAGTACTTC
>TRBJ2-2|NA|NA|TRBV5-1
CASSLGQNTGELFF
TGCGCCAGCAGCTTGGGACAGAACACCGGGGAGCTGTTTTTT
>TRBJ1-2|NA|NA|TRBV7-9
CASSSSYGYTF
TGTGCCAGCAGCTCGAGCTATGGCTACACCTTC
>TRBJ1-2|TRBD1|NA|TRBV29-1
CSVHRGQGMGYTF
TGCAGCGTTCATCGGGGACAGGGGATGGGCTACACCTTC
>TRBJ1-4|NA|NA|TRBV15
CATSRGGTQGEKLFF
TGTGCCACCAGCAGAGGGGGGACACAGGGAGAAAAACTGTTTTTT
>TRBJ2-7|NA|NA|TRBV7-2
CASSSPGTRGPTYEQYF
TGTGCCAGCAGCTCCCCCGGGACGCGGGGGCCCACCTACGAGCAGTACTTC
>TRBJ1-1|TRBD1|NA|TRBV5-4
CASSLTGANTEAFF
TGTGCCAGCAGCTTGACAGGGGCCAACACTGAAGCTTTCTTT
>TRBJ2-3|NA|NA|TRBV11-2
CASSQNTDTQYF
TGTGCCAGCAGCCAAAACACAGATACGCAGTATTTT
>TRBJ2-7|TRBD1|NA|TRBV7-8
CARGDRSPSKVSYEQYF
TGTGCCAGGGGGGACAGGTCTCCCTCAAAGGTCTCCTACGAGCAGTACTTC
>TRBJ2-1|NA|NA|TRBV7-9
CASSLALREQFF
TGTGCCAGCAGCTTAGCGCTGCGGGAGCAGTTCTTC
>TRBJ2-7|TRBD1|NA|TRBV19
CASSIGYRGQTYEQYF
TGTGCCAGTAGTATAGGGTACAGGGGGCAAACCTACGAGCAGTACTTC
>TRBJ2-2|NA|NA|TRBV7-2
CASSPRRMMNTGELFF
TGTGCCAGCAGCCCACGGCGGATGATGAACACCGGGGAGCTGTTTTTT
>TRBJ1-1|TRBD1|few|TRBV6-5
CASGTGSTEAFF
TGTGCCAGCGGGACAGGGTCTACTGAAGCTTTCTTT
>TRBJ1-1|TRBD1|NA|TRBV6-2/TRBV6-3
CASSSSLRDSAEAFF
TGTGCCAGCAGTTCCTCCCTTCGGGACAGCGCTGAAGCTTTCTTT
>TRBJ2-3|TRBD1|once|TRBV7-2
CASRRGQGSVADTQYF
TGTGCCAGCAGGCGAGGACAGGGGTCGGTCGCAGATACGCAGTATTTT
>TRBJ2-7|TRBD1|NA|TRBV7-2
CASSPRDSEQYF
TGTGCCAGCAGCCCTAGGGACAGCGAGCAGTACTTC
>TRBJ1-2|NA|NA|TRBV7-2
CASTVGGSAYGYTF
TGTGCCAGCACCGTCGGAGGCAGCGCCTATGGCTACACCTTC
>TRBJ2-7|NA|NA|TRBV5-4
CASSAGLLVGYEQYF
TGTGCCAGCAGCGCCGGACTCCTCGTTGGCTACGAGCAGTACTTC
>TRBJ1-4|NA|NA|TRBV2
CASSEAAVRGEKLFF
TGTGCCAGCAGTGAGGCGGCGGTGAGAGGCGAAAAACTGTTTTTT
>TRBJ2-4|TRBD1|NA|TRBV11-2
CASSLDYGTGNKNIQYF
TGTGCCAGCAGCTTAGATTACGGGACAGGAAACAAAAACATTCAGTACTTC
>TRBJ1-3|NA|few|TRBV4-3
CASSQDPSGREFGNTIYF
TGCGCCAGCAGCCAAGATCCCTCGGGCAGGGAATTTGGAAACACCATATATTTT
>TRBJ1-2|TRBD1|NA|TRBV18
CASSRQGAEDGYTF
TGTGCCAGCTCAAGACAGGGGGCAGAAGACGGCTACACCTTC
>TRBJ2-1|TRBD2|NA|TRBV4-1
CASSQDGRGIYNEQFF
TGCGCCAGCAGCCAAGATGGGCGGGGGATCTACAATGAGCAGTTCTTC
>TRBJ2-7|NA|NA|TRBV4-1
CASSQGVGGLLEQYF
TGCGCCAGCAGCCAAGGTGTTGGCGGCCTGCTCGAGCAGTACTTC
>TRBJ2-5|NA|NA|TRBV11-3
CASSLQGPQETQYF
TGTGCCAGCAGCCTACAGGGTCCTCAAGAGACCCAGTACTTC
>TRBJ1-6|TRBD1|NA|TRBV5-5
CASSSGTGVRYNSPLHF
TGTGCCAGCAGCTCCGGGACAGGGGTTCGGTATAATTCACCCCTCCACTTT
>TRBJ1-1|TRBD1|NA|TRBV19
CASSKPRQGYTEAFF
TGTGCCAGTAGTAAACCCAGACAGGGCTACACTGAAGCTTTCTTT
>TRBJ1-2|NA|few|TRBV6-5
CASSYSTGYTYGYTF
TGTGCCAGCAGTTACTCGACAGGATACACCTATGGCTACACCTTC
>TRBJ2-3|NA|once|TRBV10-2
CASISSSKTDTQYF
TGCGCCAGCATTTCCAGTAGCAAGACAGATACGCAGTATTTT
>TRBJ1-6|TRBD1|NA|TRBV19
CASSIRDSNSPLHF
TGTGCCAGTAGTATCCGGGACAGTAATTCACCCCTCCACTTT
>TRBJ1-1|TRBD1|NA|TRBV6-5
CASGGRGAFF
TGTGCCAGCGGGGGCAGGGGGGCTTTCTTT
>TRBJ2-3|TRBD2|NA|TRBV29-1
CSVETTSGGRTDTQYF
TGCAGCGTTGAAACCACTAGCGGGGGACGCACAGATACGCAGTATTTT
>TRBJ2-5|NA|NA|TRBV10-3
CAISIRGGETQYF
TGTGCCATCAGTATCAGGGGTGGGGAGACCCAGTACTTC
>TRBJ1-5|NA|NA|TRBV24-1
CATSEEGGQPQHF
TGTGCCACCAGTGAGGAGGGCGGGCAGCCCCAGCATTTT
>TRBJ1-1|TRBD1|once|TRBV19
CATRDRETEAFF
TGTGCCACCCGGGACAGGGAAACTGAAGCTTTCTTT
>TRBJ2-5|TRBD2|NA|TRBV6-5
CASTLSGGGETQYF
TGTGCCAGCACCCTTAGCGGGGGGGGAGAGACCCAGTACTTC
>TRBJ2-5|TRBD1|few|TRBV29-1
CSEGQGQETQYF
TGCAGCGAAGGACAGGGCCAAGAGACCCAGTACTTC
>TRBJ2-4|TRBD2|once|TRBV18
CASSPTSGTLAKNIQYF
TGTGCCAGCTCACCAACTAGCGGAACACTAGCCAAAAACATTCAGTACTTC
>TRBJ2-7|NA|NA|TRBV7-6
CASSPVDSLSYEQYF
TGTGCCAGCAGCCCCGTCGATAGTTTATCCTACGAGCAGTACTTC
>TRBJ2-2|NA|once|TRBV4-1
CASSQSLGDVNTGELFF
TGCGCCAGCAGCCAGAGCTTGGGAGACGTTAACACCGGGGAGCTGTTTTTT
>TRBJ2-7|NA|NA|TRBV6-5
CASSYKDSSYEQYF
TGTGCCAGCAGTTATAAGGACAGTTCTTACGAGCAGTACTTC
>TRBJ1-4|NA|NA|TRBV28
CASRPGNREKLFF
TGTGCCAGCAGGCCCGGGAACCGTGAAAAACTGTTTTTT
>TRBJ1-3|NA|NA|TRBV27
CASSPSPGSGNTIYF
TGTGCCAGCAGTCCCAGCCCAGGGTCTGGAAACACCATATATTTT
>TRBJ2-1|TRBD2|NA|TRBV10-3
CAISGSSGGARYNEQFF
TGTGCCATCAGTGGATCTAGCGGGGGGGCCAGGTACAATGAGCAGTTCTTC
>TRBJ1-3|NA|NA|TRBV7-9
CASSWYSAHSGNTIYF
TGTGCCAGCAGCTGGTACAGTGCTCACTCTGGAAACACCATATATTTT
>TRBJ2-7|NA|NA|TRBV21-1
CASSRKTSGGLSSYEQYF
TGTGCCAGCAGCAGGAAGACTAGCGGGGGCCTCAGCTCCTACGAGCAGTACTTC